The TCR beta chain described here comes from a study of metastatic and nonmetastatic thyroid tumors. In its sample, this clone was seen a few times. TCRdb used MiXCR to call clones anew from the PCR reads. The sample contains about 48,000 clones, around 21% of which appear only once. Ahead of thyroid surgery, no patient had received treatment of any kind. The CDR3 covers 14 residues. The V gene lost 7 bases and the J gene lost 3 bases, with 12 bases spanning the gap. The germline gives CDR1 SNHLY, CDR2 FYNNEI. The chain recombines TRBV2 with TRBJ1-4, with a possible D match to TRBD1 (5 bases). The receptor comes from a male donor with papillary thyroid cancer or a benign thyroid nodule (not recorded which). Some clones in this sample may be carry-over from other donors' samples. Sequenced input: blood. The CDR3 sequence: CASKQAAANEKLFF. In DNA, the CDR3 is TGTGCCAGCAAACAGGCAGCGGCTAATGAAAAACTGTTTTTT.